Sequencing of this T cell receptor beta chain was carried out in a study of cytomegalovirus exposure and HLA in healthy donors. Data came from immunoSEQ multiplex PCR; TCRdb stores just in-frame clones and leaves some out. Among a few hundred thousand clones listed, 86% were seen once. Separation from the roughly 690-subject first cohort characterized the approximately 120-subject validation cohort, to which the donors belonged. V shed 0 bases and J shed 5 bases, with 10 bases lying between them. CDR1 is GTSNPN, CDR2 SVGIG, per germline (reference sequence). This CDR3 is built from 13 residues. Study results and caveats: Many donors shared some public TCRs, even though most TCR sequences were rare. The investigators catalogued 150 to 200 TCR beta chains as cytomegalovirus-associated. A few chains linked to CMV were shown in vitro to be specific for CMV antigens.

A remark on this clone: The antigen remains undetermined.

The specimen sequenced was PBMCs. V and J are TRBV30 and TRBJ2-5; TRBD2 is a possible D gene (5 bases). The clonotype originates from a woman between 18 and 29 years old in good health and CMV-seronegative. The CDR3: CAWSVTRRETQYF. The CDR3 bases are TGTGCCTGGAGTGTCACTAGACGCGAGACCCAGTACTTC.